This T cell receptor beta chain was recovered during a study of tumor and adjacent non-tumor tissue in lung cancer. Three rounds of nested PCR, following a modified ARM-PCR protocol, produced the TCRbeta library. In TCRdb, the multiplex PCR reads were re-called with MiXCR into one record per CDR3 protein. The table has 120,000 to 150,000 distinct CDR3 sequences, approximately 70% seen once. This clonotype was seen at least ten times. The CDR3 length is 15 residues. CDR1 is DFQATT and CDR2 is SNEGSKA in the germline V gene (reference sequence). Trimming removed 3 bases from V and 5 bases from J; junction bases left unmatched: 9. No cell sorting was done before RNA was extracted from the tissue.

Sequencing was performed on lung tumor tissue. This sequence originates from a man aged 55 to 70 with small cell lung cancer. The chain carries TRBV20-1 and TRBJ2-3; 9 positions match TRBD1. The CDR3 loop reads CSARQPTGGRDTQYF. The CDR3, as DNA: TGCAGTGCTAGGCAACCCACAGGGGGCAGAGATACGCAGTATTTT.